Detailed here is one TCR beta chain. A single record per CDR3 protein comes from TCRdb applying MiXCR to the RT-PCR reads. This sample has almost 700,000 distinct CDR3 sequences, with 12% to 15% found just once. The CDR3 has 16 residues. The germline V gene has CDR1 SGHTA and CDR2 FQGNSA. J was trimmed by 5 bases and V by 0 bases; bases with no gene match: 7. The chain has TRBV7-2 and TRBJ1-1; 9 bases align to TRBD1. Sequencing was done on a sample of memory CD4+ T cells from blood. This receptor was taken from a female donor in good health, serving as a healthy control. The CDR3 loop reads CASSLAMDRGGTEAFF. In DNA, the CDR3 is TGTGCCAGCAGCTTAGCGATGGACAGGGGTGGAACTGAAGCTTTCTTT.